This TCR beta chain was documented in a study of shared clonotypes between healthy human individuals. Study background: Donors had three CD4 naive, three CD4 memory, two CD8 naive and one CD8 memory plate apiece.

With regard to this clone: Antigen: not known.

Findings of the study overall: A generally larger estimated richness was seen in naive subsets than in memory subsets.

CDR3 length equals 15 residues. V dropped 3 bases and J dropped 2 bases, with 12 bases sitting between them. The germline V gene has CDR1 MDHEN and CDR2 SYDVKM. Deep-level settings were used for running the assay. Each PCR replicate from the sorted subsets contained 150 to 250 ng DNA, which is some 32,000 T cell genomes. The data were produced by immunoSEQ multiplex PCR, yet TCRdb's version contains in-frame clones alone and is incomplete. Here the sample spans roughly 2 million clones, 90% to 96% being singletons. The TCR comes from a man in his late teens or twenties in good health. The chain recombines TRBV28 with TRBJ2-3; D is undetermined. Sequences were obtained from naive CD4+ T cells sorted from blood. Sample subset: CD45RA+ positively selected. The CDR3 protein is CASSLLSSDTDTQYF. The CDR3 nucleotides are TGTGCCAGCAGTTTGCTTAGCTCCGACACAGATACGCAGTATTTT. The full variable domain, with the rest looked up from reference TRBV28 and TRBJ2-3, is DVKVTQSSRYLVKRTGEKVFLECVQDMDHENMFWYRQDPGLGLRLIYFSYDVKMKEKGDIPEGYSVSREKKERFSLILESASTNQTSMYLCASSLLSSDTDTQYFGPGTRLTVL.